This is a list of T cell receptor beta chains from one sample in a study of blood T cell repertoires in COVID-19. The protocol was immunoSEQ multiplex PCR, while the TCRdb copy is restricted to in-frame clones and leaves out a portion. Of over 200,000 clones listed, 88% are singletons. Source material: PBMCs or T cells enriched from blood (not recorded which). Receptors originate from a woman in her twenties or thirties who had been exposed to COVID-19. The CDR3 runs from the conserved cysteine through the conserved F or W. The order of the fields is J gene, V gene, D gene, CDR3 length, clone size, CDR3 DNA, CDR3 protein. A D gene is named only where the DNA matches it firmly. The size of a clone is reported for some rows only, either as once, few or many, or as a class for expanded clones.

TRBJ2-7	TRBV11-1	TRBD1	13	-	TGTGCCAGCAGCTTAGACAGGGGATACGAGCAGTACTTC	CASSLDRGYEQYF
TRBJ2-5	TRBV20-1	-	11	-	TGCAGTGTGGGGCGGAAAGAGACCCAGTACTTC	CSVGRKETQYF
TRBJ1-2	TRBV28	-	13	-	TGTGCAAGCCGGGGGACCTCTAACTATGGCTACACCTTC	CASRGTSNYGYTF
TRBJ1-6	TRBV6-1	TRBD1	15	-	TGTGCCAGCAGTGAGGCCGGGACAGCCACTTCACCCCTCCACTTT	CASSEAGTATSPLHF
TRBJ2-5	TRBV28	TRBD2	19	-	TGTGCCAGCAGTTCCCCGGGACTAGCGGGAGGGCCGTACCAAGAGACCCAGTACTTC	CASSSPGLAGGPYQETQYF
TRBJ1-5	TRBV6-5	TRBD1	14	-	TGTGCCAGCCGCTGGACAGGCTCGGATCAGCCCCAGCATTTT	CASRWTGSDQPQHF
TRBJ2-1	TRBV27	TRBD2	16	-	TGTGCCAGCAGTTTATACAGCGGGGGAGCCTACAATGAGCAGTTCTTC	CASSLYSGGAYNEQFF
TRBJ2-7	TRBV2	TRBD2	15	-	TGTGCCAGCAGCCGGGAGGGACTAGCAGCCTACGAGCAGTACTTC	CASSREGLAAYEQYF
TRBJ2-1	TRBV2	-	15	-	TGTGCCAGCAGTGAAGGCGGGAAGATATACAATGAGCAGTTCTTC	CASSEGGKIYNEQFF
TRBJ2-7	TRBV6-1	-	14	-	TGTGCCAGCAGTGACGGATACGGACAGAAGGTGCAGTACTTC	CASSDGYGQKVQYF
TRBJ2-2	TRBV5-1	TRBD2	20	-	TGCGCCAGCAGCTTGTTTTCTCCACTAGCGGGAGCCTCGAACACCGGGGAGCTGTTTTTT	CASSLFSPLAGASNTGELFF
TRBJ2-1	TRBV20-1	-	11	-	TGCAGTACCGACAGCTACAATGAGCAGTTCTTC	CSTDSYNEQFF
TRBJ1-5	TRBV2	-	14	-	TGTGCCAGCAGTGACAGGGTGCCAAATCAGCCCCAGCATTTT	CASSDRVPNQPQHF
TRBJ1-4	TRBV30	TRBD1	16	-	TGTGCCTGGAGGACAGGGGGACGTTTGGCTAATGAAAAACTGTTTTTT	CAWRTGGRLANEKLFF
TRBJ2-3	TRBV6-2/TRBV6-3	-	15	-	TGTGCCAGCAGTTACTATAGGGAGACGACAGATACGCAGTATTTT	CASSYYRETTDTQYF
TRBJ2-3	TRBV5-1	-	15	once	TGCGCCAGCAGCTTGACTACATCGTCCACAGATACGCAGTATTTT	CASSLTTSSTDTQYF
TRBJ1-2	TRBV28	-	13	-	TGTGCCAGCAGCCCAAGACAGAATTATGGCTACACCTTC	CASSPRQNYGYTF
TRBJ2-1	TRBV10-2	-	15	-	TGCGCCAGCAGTGTAGGGGGGGGGATAAGTAGTGAGCAGTTCTTC	CASSVGGGISSEQFF
TRBJ1-1	TRBV19	-	13	-	TGTGCCAGTAGTATCAGGAGGGACACTGAAGCTTTCTTT	CASSIRRDTEAFF
TRBJ2-5	TRBV5-1	TRBD1	15	-	TGCGCCAGCAGCCCTACAGGGGCCAACCAAGAGACCCAGTACTTC	CASSPTGANQETQYF
TRBJ1-1	TRBV27	TRBD1	14	-	TGTGCCAGCAGCGAAACAGGGGTCGCCGCTGAAGCTTTCTTT	CASSETGVAAEAFF
TRBJ1-6	TRBV15	TRBD1	15	-	TGTGCCACCAGCAGAGCCGGGACAGGGTTGTCACCCCTCCACTTT	CATSRAGTGLSPLHF
TRBJ1-4	TRBV3-1/TRBV3-2	-	15	-	TGTGCCAGCAGCTTATTTGGGGCGACTAATGAAAAACTGTTTTTT	CASSLFGATNEKLFF
TRBJ1-3	TRBV12-5	-	10	-	TGTGCTAGTGCAAGAAACACCATATATTTT	CASARNTIYF
TRBJ2-2	TRBV21-1	-	16	-	TGTGCCAGCAGGTACGGGACTAGCGGGAACACCGGGGAGCTGTTTTTT	CASRYGTSGNTGELFF
TRBJ1-2	TRBV6-5	-	13	-	TGTGCCAGCACGTCTGGGGGGGGTGGTGGCTACACCTTC	CASTSGGGGGYTF
TRBJ2-7	TRBV12-3/TRBV12-4	TRBD2	12	-	TGTGCCAGCAGTCACGGGACTATTGAGCAGTACTTC	CASSHGTIEQYF
TRBJ1-1	TRBV19	-	13	-	TGTGCCAGTACACAGGGTAAGAACACTGAAGCTTTCTTT	CASTQGKNTEAFF
TRBJ2-6	TRBV10-3	TRBD1	16	-	TGTGCCATCAGTAGGGACAGGGTTTCTGGGGCCAACGTCCTGACTTTC	CAISRDRVSGANVLTF
TRBJ2-1	TRBV7-8	TRBD2	15	-	TGTGCCAGCAGCTTAGTACTAGCGTCCTACAATGAGCAGTTCTTC	CASSLVLASYNEQFF
TRBJ1-1	TRBV5-4	-	15	-	TGTGCCAGCAGCCCCATACAGGGTCTTTACACTGAAGCTTTCTTT	CASSPIQGLYTEAFF
TRBJ2-3	TRBV6-5	TRBD1	16	-	TGTGCCAGCAGTTACGACGGGACAGGGCGTACAGATACGCAGTATTTT	CASSYDGTGRTDTQYF
TRBJ2-6	TRBV29-1	-	16	-	TGCAGCGGGCTGGACTTTACGAGCTCTGGGGCCAACGTCCTGACTTTC	CSGLDFTSSGANVLTF
TRBJ2-2	TRBV11-1	TRBD1	14	few	TGTGCCAGCAGCGTAGACAGGGCCCCCGGGGAGCTGTTTTTT	CASSVDRAPGELFF
TRBJ2-5	TRBV11-2	-	14	-	TGTGCCAGCAGCTTAGGTCCGTTTTTGGAGACCCAGTACTTC	CASSLGPFLETQYF
TRBJ2-3	TRBV10-3	TRBD2	18	-	TGTGCCATCAGTGCCCCCTTTTCTAGCGGGAGGGCCGGCGATACGCAGTATTTT	CAISAPFSSGRAGDTQYF
TRBJ2-3	TRBV6-5	-	14	once	TGTGCCAGCAGTCGGACAGGGAGGGAGGATACGCAGTATTTT	CASSRTGREDTQYF
TRBJ2-3	TRBV10-3	TRBD2	15	-	TGTGCCATCAATGCGGGACTAGCGGACACAGATACGCAGTATTTT	CAINAGLADTDTQYF
TRBJ2-1	TRBV2	-	15	-	TGTGCCAGCAGTGAACAGGGCAGGGTTGGCGATGAGCAGTTCTTC	CASSEQGRVGDEQFF
TRBJ1-2	TRBV5-1	-	14	few	TGCGCCAGCAGCTTGCAACAGAGAGACTATGGCTACACCTTC	CASSLQQRDYGYTF
TRBJ1-4	TRBV2	-	13	-	TGTGCCAGCGGCCGGGGGGCTAATGAAAAACTGTTTTTT	CASGRGANEKLFF
TRBJ2-2	TRBV7-3	-	17	-	TGTGCCAGCAGCTTAGGAGGGACCCCCTCGAACACCGGGGAGCTGTTTTTT	CASSLGGTPSNTGELFF
TRBJ2-7	TRBV2	TRBD1	14	-	TGTGCCAGCAGAGACCGACAGGGCTTCTACGAGCAGTACTTC	CASRDRQGFYEQYF
TRBJ2-3	TRBV10-3	-	14	-	TGTGCCACCCGGGAAGTAGTCCATGGAGATACGCAGTATTTT	CATREVVHGDTQYF
TRBJ1-2	TRBV6-5	TRBD1	15	-	TGTGCCAGCAGTACGACAGGGGGCCTTAACTATGGCTACACCTTC	CASSTTGGLNYGYTF
TRBJ1-2	TRBV28	-	14	-	TGTGCCAGCAGTTTTCGGGGGTTAGATTATGGCTACACCTTC	CASSFRGLDYGYTF
TRBJ1-2	TRBV6-4	-	15	-	TGTGCCAGCAGTGCCTTTCCCGGGCAGGGTTACGGCTACACCTTC	CASSAFPGQGYGYTF
TRBJ2-2	TRBV6-5	-	14	few	TGTGCCAGCAGCCAGACTCGGCTAATCTTAGAGCTGTTTTTT	CASSQTRLILELFF
TRBJ1-4	TRBV20-1	-	14	once	TGCAGTGCTAGTGGCGGAGCATTTAATGAAAAACTGTTTTTT	CSASGGAFNEKLFF
TRBJ2-1	TRBV10-1	TRBD2	15	-	TGCGCCAGCAGTCCGGGACTAGCGGGAGACGATGAGCAGTTCTTC	CASSPGLAGDDEQFF